This entry concerns a single TCR beta chain. Its target is unknown. It was with random hexamers that 0.5 to 1 ug RNA was reverse transcribed. One entry per CDR3 protein, called by TCRdb with MiXCR from the immunoSEQ multiplex PCR reads. This table holds roughly 150,000 distinct CDR3 sequences, approximately 96% found once. The CDR3 consists of 14 residues. In germline, CDR1 is LGHDT, CDR2 YNNKEL (reference sequence). After removal of 4 bases from V and 7 bases from J, the junction contained 4 bases not matched to a gene. These data originate in a study of CD8 T cells in Susac syndrome. Findings and limits, study-wide: There was no clonal expansion in the CD4+ T cell repertoires of Susac syndrome.

Bulk CD8+ and CD4+ cells came from magnetic negative isolation; CD8+ TEMRA by FACS. This clonotype was sampled from a human donor with Susac syndrome. The chain carries TRBV3-1 and TRBJ2-1; 10 bases are shared with TRBD2. Sequencing used CD4+ T cells from PBMCs. CDR3 sequence: CASSPQTSGNEQFF. CDR3 in DNA: TGTGCCAGCAGCCCCCAGACTAGCGGGAATGAGCAGTTCTTC.